The present T cell receptor (beta chain) was sequenced within a study of blood T cell repertoires in COVID-19. The overall study: Italy, Spain and the United States were the sources of the convalescent and acute COVID-19 samples.

Original methodology: Estimated nucleated cell counts came from reference gene primer amplification. Produced via immunoSEQ multiplex PCR; TCRdb's table is partial and in-frame only. Clonal size and the V and J genes are those of that table, whereas D and trimming came from the DNA. Of 60,000 to 85,000 clones listed, roughly 90% are singletons. The germline V gene encodes CDR1 SGHTS and CDR2 YDEGEE. The CDR3 runs 16 residues. V was clipped by 4 bases and J by 4 bases; unmatched bases: 6. The chain carries TRBV5-8 and TRBJ2-1; 12 bases are shared with TRBD2. Material: peripheral blood. The origin of this receptor is a man aged 45-65 years with acute or convalescent COVID-19. The CDR3 here is CASSRLAGVVYNEQFF. In DNA, the CDR3 is TGTGCCAGCAGCCGACTAGCGGGAGTGGTTTACAATGAGCAGTTCTTC. The variable domain in full, completed from reference TRBV5-8 and TRBJ2-1, reads EAGVTQSPTHLIKTRGQQATLRCSPISGHTSVYWYQQALGLGLQFLLWYDEGEERNRGNFPPRFSGRQFPNYSSELNVNALELEDSALYLCASSRLAGVVYNEQFFGPGTRLTVL.